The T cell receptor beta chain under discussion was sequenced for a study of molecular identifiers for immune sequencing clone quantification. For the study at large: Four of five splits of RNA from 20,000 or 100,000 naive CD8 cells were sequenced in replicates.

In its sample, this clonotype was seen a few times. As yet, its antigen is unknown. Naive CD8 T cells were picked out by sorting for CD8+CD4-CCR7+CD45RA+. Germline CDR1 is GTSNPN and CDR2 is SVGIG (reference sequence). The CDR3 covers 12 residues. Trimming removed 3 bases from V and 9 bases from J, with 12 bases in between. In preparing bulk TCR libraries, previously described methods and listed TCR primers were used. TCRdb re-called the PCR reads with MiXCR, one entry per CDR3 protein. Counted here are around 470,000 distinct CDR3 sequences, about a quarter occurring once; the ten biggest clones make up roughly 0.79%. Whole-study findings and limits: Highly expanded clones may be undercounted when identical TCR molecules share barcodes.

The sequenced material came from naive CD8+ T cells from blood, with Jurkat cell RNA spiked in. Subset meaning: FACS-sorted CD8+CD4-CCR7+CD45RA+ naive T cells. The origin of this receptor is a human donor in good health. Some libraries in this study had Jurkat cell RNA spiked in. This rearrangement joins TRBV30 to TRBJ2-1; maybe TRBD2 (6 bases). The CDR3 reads CAWSMGGGEQFF. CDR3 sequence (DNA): TGTGCCTGGAGCATGGGGGGTGGTGAGCAGTTCTTC.